This TCR beta chain was profiled in a study of blood T cell repertoires in COVID-19. Study in general: From T cells, B-cell-depleted T cells, or PBMCs came the material, which was cDNA or gDNA.

Original processing notes: Reference gene primers were amplified, and this amplification served to estimate nucleated cell counts. Libraries were prepared by immunoSEQ multiplex PCR; TCRdb keeps only in-frame clonotypes and omits some of them. The D gene and trimming were derived from the DNA, and the V and J assignments and clone size from that table. The table shows fewer than 450,000 clones, with more than 75% occurring only once. Trimming took 7 bases from V and 7 from J, leaving 11 bases between them. Germline lookup yields CDR1 SQVTM and CDR2 ANQGSEA. This CDR3 is built from 11 residues. The rearrangement joins TRBV29-1 to TRBJ2-1; possible D gene TRBD1, 6 bases. The TCR originated in a woman aged 45-60 years with COVID-19, enrolled during active disease. The sample consisted of peripheral blood. CDR3 nucleotide sequence: TGCAGCGGTAGACAGGTAAATGAGCAGTTCTTC. Translated, it gives CSGRQVNEQFF.